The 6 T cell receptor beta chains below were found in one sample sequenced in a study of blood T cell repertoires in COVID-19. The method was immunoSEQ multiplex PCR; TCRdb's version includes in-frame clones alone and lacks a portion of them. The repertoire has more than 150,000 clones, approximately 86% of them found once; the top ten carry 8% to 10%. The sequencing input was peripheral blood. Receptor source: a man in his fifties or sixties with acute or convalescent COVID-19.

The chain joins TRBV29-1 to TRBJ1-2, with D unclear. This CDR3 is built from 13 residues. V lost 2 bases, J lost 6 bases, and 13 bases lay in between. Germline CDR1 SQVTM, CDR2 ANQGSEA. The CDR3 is CSVESRREDGYTF. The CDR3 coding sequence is TGCAGCGTTGAATCCAGGAGGGAGGATGGCTACACCTTC.

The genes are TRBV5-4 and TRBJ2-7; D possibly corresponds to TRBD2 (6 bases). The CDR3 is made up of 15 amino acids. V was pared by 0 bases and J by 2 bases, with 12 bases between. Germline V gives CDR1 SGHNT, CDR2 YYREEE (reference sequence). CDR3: CASSLGAGTPYEQYF. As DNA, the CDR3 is TGTGCCAGCAGCTTGGGGGCGGGAACCCCCTACGAGCAGTACTTC.

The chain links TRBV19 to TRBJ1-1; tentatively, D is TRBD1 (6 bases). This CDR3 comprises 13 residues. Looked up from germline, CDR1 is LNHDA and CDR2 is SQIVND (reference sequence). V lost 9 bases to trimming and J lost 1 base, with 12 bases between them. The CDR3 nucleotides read TGTGCCAGCCGGACAGCCCAGAACACTGAAGCTTTCTTT. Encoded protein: CASRTAQNTEAFF.

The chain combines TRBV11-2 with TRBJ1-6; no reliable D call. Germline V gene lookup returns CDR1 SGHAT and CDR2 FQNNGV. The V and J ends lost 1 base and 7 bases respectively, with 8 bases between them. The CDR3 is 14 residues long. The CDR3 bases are TGTGCCAGCAGCTTAGGCCGGGAGAATTCACCCCTCCACTTT. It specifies CASSLGRENSPLHF.

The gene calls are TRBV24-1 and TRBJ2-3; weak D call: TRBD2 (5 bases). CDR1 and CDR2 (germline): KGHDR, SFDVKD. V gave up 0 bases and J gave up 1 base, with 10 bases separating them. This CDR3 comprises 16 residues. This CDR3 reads CATSDLVFGGTDTQYF. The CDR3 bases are TGTGCCACCAGTGATTTGGTTTTCGGGGGCACAGATACGCAGTATTTT.

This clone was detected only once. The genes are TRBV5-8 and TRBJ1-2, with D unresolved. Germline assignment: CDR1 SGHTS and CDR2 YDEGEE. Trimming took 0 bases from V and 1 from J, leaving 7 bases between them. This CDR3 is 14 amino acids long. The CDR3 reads CASSLVHINYGYTF. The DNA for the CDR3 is TGTGCCAGCAGCTTGGTACACATTAACTATGGCTACACCTTC. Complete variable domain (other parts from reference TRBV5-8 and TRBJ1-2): EAGVTQSPTHLIKTRGQQATLRCSPISGHTSVYWYQQALGLGLQFLLWYDEGEERNRGNFPPRFSGRQFPNYSSELNVNALELEDSALYLCASSLVHINYGYTFGSGTRLTVV.